The clone carrying this TCR beta chain came up many times. V shed 6 bases and J shed 1 base, with 12 bases lying between them. Per germline, CDR1 KGHSH and CDR2 LQKENI. The length of the CDR3 is 14 residues. TCR beta libraries were built with iRepertoire HTBI primers and Arm-PCR of CDR3 regions. Per the study methods: Across the samples, identification revealed roughly 56 TRBV and roughly 13 TRBJ segments. TCRdb ran MiXCR on the multiplex PCR reads and lists one entry per CDR3 protein. These V and J calls derive from TCRdb rather than the authors' analysis. The sample consists of roughly 400,000 distinct CDR3 sequences, about 21% of them appearing once. The data derive from a study of regulatory T cells in long-lasting Graves disease. Time point specified: persistent/refractory GD, antithyroid drugs over 5 years with positive TRAb. Making the TCR library involved RNA that had been extracted from PBMCs.

The gene calls are TRBV18 and TRBJ1-1, with D possibly matching TRBD1 (5 bases). Material: peripheral blood mononuclear cells (PBMCs), obtained when the disease was refractory, from a patient treated with antithyroid drugs. This TCR was recovered from a female donor with Graves disease. Here the CDR3 DNA reads TGTGCCAGCTCCTCGAAGGACAAGAACACTGAAGCTTTCTTT. It yields the protein CASSSKDKNTEAFF.